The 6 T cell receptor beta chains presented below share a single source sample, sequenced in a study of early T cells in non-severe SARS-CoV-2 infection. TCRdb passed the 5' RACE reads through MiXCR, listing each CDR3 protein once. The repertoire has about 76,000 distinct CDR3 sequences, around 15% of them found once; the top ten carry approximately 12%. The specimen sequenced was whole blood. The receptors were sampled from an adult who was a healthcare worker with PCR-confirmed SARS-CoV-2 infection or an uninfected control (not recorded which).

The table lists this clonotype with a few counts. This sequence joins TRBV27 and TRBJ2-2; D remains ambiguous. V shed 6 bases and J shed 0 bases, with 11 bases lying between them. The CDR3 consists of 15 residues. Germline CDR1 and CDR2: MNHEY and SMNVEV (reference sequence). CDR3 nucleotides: TGTGCCAGCAGAACCGGGCACGCGAACACCGGGGAGCTGTTTTTT. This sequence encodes CASRTGHANTGELFF.

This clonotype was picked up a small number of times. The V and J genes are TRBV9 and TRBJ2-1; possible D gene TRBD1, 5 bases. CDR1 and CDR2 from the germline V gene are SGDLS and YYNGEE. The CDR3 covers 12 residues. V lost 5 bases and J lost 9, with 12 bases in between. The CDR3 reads CASRDRGGEQFF. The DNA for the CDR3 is TGTGCCAGCAGAGATAGGGGCGGTGAGCAGTTCTTC.

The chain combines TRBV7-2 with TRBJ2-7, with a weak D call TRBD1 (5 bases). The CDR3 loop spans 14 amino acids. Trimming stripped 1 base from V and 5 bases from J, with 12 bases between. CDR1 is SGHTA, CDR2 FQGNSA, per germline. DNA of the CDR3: TGTGCCAGCAGCTTAGGGTCAGGGTTCGACGAGCAGTACTTC. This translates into CASSLGSGFDEQYF.

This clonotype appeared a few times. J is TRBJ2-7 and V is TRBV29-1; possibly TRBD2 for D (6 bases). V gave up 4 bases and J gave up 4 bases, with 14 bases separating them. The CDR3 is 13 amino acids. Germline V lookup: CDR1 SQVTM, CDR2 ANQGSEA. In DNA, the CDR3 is TGCAGCGTTGTCGGAGGGAGCCGATACGAGCAGTACTTC. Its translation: CSVVGGSRYEQYF.

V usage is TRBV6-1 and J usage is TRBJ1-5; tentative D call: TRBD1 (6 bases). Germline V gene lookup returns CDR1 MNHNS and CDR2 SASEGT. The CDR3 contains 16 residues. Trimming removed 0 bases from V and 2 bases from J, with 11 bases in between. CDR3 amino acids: CASSEASGAGNQPQHF. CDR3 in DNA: TGTGCCAGCAGTGAAGCGTCGGGGGCCGGCAATCAGCCCCAGCATTTT.

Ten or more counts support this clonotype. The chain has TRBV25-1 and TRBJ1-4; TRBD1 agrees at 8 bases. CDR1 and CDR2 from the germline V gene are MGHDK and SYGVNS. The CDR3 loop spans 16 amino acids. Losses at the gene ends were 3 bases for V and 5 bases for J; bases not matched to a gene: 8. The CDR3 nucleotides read TGTGCCAGCAGTGATCACGGACAGGGCGGAAATGAAAAACTGTTTTTT. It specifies CASSDHGQGGNEKLFF.